Listed below are T cell receptor beta chains from one sample, sequenced in a study of T cell responses to AZD1222 COVID-19 vaccine. Libraries were prepared by immunoSEQ multiplex PCR; TCRdb keeps only in-frame clonotypes and omits some of them. The data contain approximately 110,000 clones, about 90% of them seen just once; the ten biggest clones take up roughly a tenth. Sequencing was performed on peripheral blood, taken on day 0 of AZD1222 vaccination. These receptors were collected from an adult in good health. Both conserved end residues are part of each CDR3. D genes are given only for firm matches. Size tells how often a clone was seen (once, few, many) or the class of an expanded clone, and some rows leave it out.

j_call: TRBJ2-7; d_call: NA; v_call: TRBV7-9; clone_size: few; cdr3_aa: CASSSRQRYYEQYF; cdr3_nt: TGTGCCAGCAGCTCACGACAGAGATATTACGAGCAGTACTTC
j_call: TRBJ1-5; d_call: NA; v_call: TRBV19; clone_size: NA; cdr3_aa: CASNPTGSDQPQHF; cdr3_nt: TGTGCCAGTAATCCGACAGGCTCGGATCAGCCCCAGCATTTT
j_call: TRBJ1-2; d_call: NA; v_call: TRBV4-1; clone_size: NA; cdr3_aa: CASSQEAGVYGYTF; cdr3_nt: TGCGCCAGCAGCCAAGAGGCGGGGGTCTATGGCTACACCTTC
j_call: TRBJ2-7; d_call: NA; v_call: TRBV28; clone_size: NA; cdr3_aa: CASSLLPGRSYEQYF; cdr3_nt: TGTGCCAGCAGTTTATTGCCAGGGCGCTCCTACGAGCAGTACTTC
j_call: TRBJ2-6; d_call: NA; v_call: TRBV5-4; clone_size: once; cdr3_aa: CASSTGHGANVLTF; cdr3_nt: TGTGCCAGCAGCACCGGCCATGGGGCCAACGTCCTGACTTTC
j_call: TRBJ2-7; d_call: NA; v_call: TRBV14; clone_size: NA; cdr3_aa: CASSPGLIYEQYF; cdr3_nt: TGTGCCAGCAGCCCGGGACTTATCTACGAGCAGTACTTC
j_call: TRBJ1-6; d_call: NA; v_call: TRBV19; clone_size: NA; cdr3_aa: CASSIFRNRANNSPLHF; cdr3_nt: TGTGCCAGTAGTATTTTTAGGAACAGGGCAAATAATTCACCCCTCCACTTT
j_call: TRBJ2-7; d_call: TRBD1; v_call: TRBV6-5; clone_size: NA; cdr3_aa: CASSYSGQGAYEQYF; cdr3_nt: TGTGCCAGCAGTTACTCGGGACAGGGAGCCTACGAGCAGTACTTC
j_call: TRBJ2-1; d_call: NA; v_call: TRBV7-2; clone_size: NA; cdr3_aa: CASSSDRSSYNEQFF; cdr3_nt: TGTGCCAGCAGCTCTGACAGGAGCTCCTACAATGAGCAGTTCTTC
j_call: TRBJ2-7; d_call: TRBD1; v_call: TRBV5-6; clone_size: NA; cdr3_aa: CASSLRDRSTLPSYEQYF; cdr3_nt: TGTGCCAGCAGCTTAAGGGACAGGAGTACCCTACCATCCTACGAGCAGTACTTC
j_call: TRBJ2-1; d_call: TRBD1; v_call: TRBV5-1; clone_size: NA; cdr3_aa: CASSLGDRYNEQFF; cdr3_nt: TGCGCCAGCAGCTTGGGGGACAGGTACAATGAGCAGTTCTTC